These 22 T cell receptor beta chains originate from one sample sequenced in a study of CD8 T cells in Susac syndrome. After extraction with the RNeasy kit, about 0.45 to 1 ug of the RNA was reverse transcribed using random hexamers. TCRdb re-analysed the immunoSEQ multiplex PCR reads in MiXCR, keeping a single row per CDR3 protein. The sample holds about 150,000 distinct CDR3 sequences, under 97% seen once. Input material: CD4+ T cells from PBMCs. These receptors were taken from a human donor with Susac syndrome.

The J gene is TRBJ1-4, the V gene TRBV29-1; D remains unclear. The germline V gene has CDR1 SQVTM and CDR2 ANQGSEA. Trimming left V 1 base short and J 4 bases short, with 4 bases between. This CDR3 spans 12 amino acids. CDR3 residues: CSVEGHNEKLFF. Written as DNA, the CDR3 is TGCAGCGTTGAAGGGCATAATGAAAAACTGTTTTTT.

The rearrangement joins TRBV3-1 to TRBJ2-7; TRBD2 aligns across 10 bases. V lost 3 bases to trimming and J lost 4 bases; unmatched junction nucleotides: 6. Germline-derived CDR1 and CDR2 are LGHDT and YNNKEL (reference sequence). This CDR3 is 15 amino acids long. CDR3 sequence (DNA): TGTGCCAGCAGCCAGGACCTAGCGGGAGTTTACGAGCAGTACTTC. Translated: CASSQDLAGVYEQYF.

The CDR3 DNA is TGTGCCAGCAGTGAAGGAGCGGGAGCATACGGGGAGCTGTTTTTT. It specifies CASSEGAGAYGELFF. V is TRBV6-1 and J is TRBJ2-2, with 8 nucleotides matching TRBD2. This CDR3 contains 15 residues. The trim removed 1 base at V and 7 bases at J, leaving 5 bases unmatched. Per germline, CDR1 MNHNS and CDR2 SASEGT.

This clonotype occurred once. V and J are TRBV5-1 and TRBJ2-1; the D gene is possibly TRBD2 (7 bases). Germline loops: CDR1 SGHRS, CDR2 YFSETQ. The V gene lost 4 bases and the J gene lost 7 bases, with 15 bases spanning the gap. CDR3 length: 14 residues. CDR3 sequence reads: CASSRGGDYNEQFF. The CDR3 DNA reads as TGCGCCAGCAGCAGAGGGGGGGATTATAATGAGCAGTTCTTC.

The V and J genes are TRBV2 and TRBJ2-3; 8 bases are shared with TRBD1. Losses at the gene ends were 5 bases for V and 3 bases for J; bases not matched to a gene: 7. The CDR3 totals 15 residues. The V gene's germline CDR1 is SNHLY and CDR2 FYNNEI. This chain's CDR3 is CASSYDRGTTDTQYF. The CDR3 DNA reads TGTGCCAGCAGTTACGACAGGGGTACGACAGATACGCAGTATTTT.

V usage is TRBV29-1 and J usage is TRBJ2-4; 7 positions agree with TRBD2. V was clipped by 4 bases and J by 5 bases; unmatched bases: 5. The CDR3 totals 13 residues. Germline V lookup: CDR1 SQVTM, CDR2 ANQGSEA. CDR3 bases: TGCAGCGTTGTCCATGCGGGGGAAAACATTCAGTACTTC. It yields the protein CSVVHAGENIQYF.

The rearrangement joins TRBV6-2 or TRBV6-3 to TRBJ1-2; D is ambiguous. This CDR3 has 13 amino acids. V shed 4 bases and J shed 4 bases, with 10 bases lying between them. CDR1 and CDR2 (germline): MNHEY, SVGEGT. CDR3 in amino acids: CASSWQPVYGYTF. CDR3 coding DNA: TGTGCCAGCAGTTGGCAGCCTGTCTATGGCTACACCTTC.

The chain couples TRBV12-3 or TRBV12-4 to TRBJ1-2; no firm D call. The germline V and J ends were trimmed by 8 bases and 8 bases, with 12 bases remaining between them. The CDR3 has 11 amino acids. The CDR3 here is CASSTRGGYTF. CDR3 DNA sequence: TGTGCCAGCTCAACCCGTGGGGGCTACACCTTC.

This chain joins TRBV4-1 and TRBJ2-2; D gene uncertain. Per the germline V gene, CDR1 is MGHRA and CDR2 is YSYEKL. CDR3 length: 16 residues. Trimming shortened V by 3 bases and J by 0 bases, and 11 bases separated the two germline ends. The CDR3 sequence is CASSQAPGPNTGELFF. The CDR3 DNA reads as TGCGCCAGCAGCCAGGCCCCCGGGCCGAACACCGGGGAGCTGTTTTTT.

The rearrangement links TRBV29-1 to TRBJ2-5; no firm D call. The germline V gene has CDR1 SQVTM and CDR2 ANQGSEA. V lost 8 bases, J lost 2 bases, and 12 bases lay in between. This CDR3 spans 12 amino acids. The CDR3 region is CSILVRQETQYF. CDR3 DNA: TGCAGCATCTTAGTCAGGCAAGAGACCCAGTACTTC.

V is TRBV12-3 or TRBV12-4 and J is TRBJ2-2; D might be TRBD1 (6 bases). Trimming shortened V by 7 bases and J by 5 bases, and 23 bases separated the two germline ends. This CDR3 is built from 17 residues. The CDR3 protein is CASTPSFPSTGTGELFF. The DNA of the CDR3 is TGTGCCAGCACCCCTTCGTTCCCCTCAACAGGGACCGGGGAGCTGTTTTTT.

The sample holds one count of this clonotype. The V gene is TRBV4-2, the J gene TRBJ2-7, with TRBD1 identical over 9 bases. The CDR3 spans 16 residues. Germline trimming cut 2 bases from V and 6 bases from J; bases unmatched to any gene: 11. In germline, CDR1 is LGHNA, CDR2 YNFKEQ. The CDR3 spells CASSQPRDRVSFEQYF. CDR3 bases: TGTGCCAGCAGCCAACCTAGGGACAGGGTATCGTTCGAGCAGTACTTC.

The chain carries TRBV20-1 and TRBJ2-6, with D unresolved. Deletions cut 6 bases from V and 2 bases from J, with 8 bases between. Germline CDR1 and CDR2: DFQATT and SNEGSKA (reference sequence). The CDR3 runs 13 residues. CDR3 coding DNA: TGCAGTGCCTCTCCAGCTGGGGCCAACGTCCTGACTTTC. Translating gives CSASPAGANVLTF.

V is TRBV11-2 and J is TRBJ2-2; 9 bases agree with TRBD2. The CDR3 contains 16 residues. Per the germline V gene, CDR1 is SGHAT and CDR2 is FQNNGV. V lost 6 bases, J lost 3 bases, and 8 bases stayed unmatched. DNA for the CDR3: TGTGCCAGCAGTTCCCGGCTAGCGGGATACACCGGGGAGCTGTTTTTT. It encodes CASSSRLAGYTGELFF. Full variable domain (remainder filled in from reference TRBV11-2 and TRBJ2-2): EAGVAQSPRYKIIEKRQSVAFWCNPISGHATLYWYQQILGQGPKLLIQFQNNGVVDDSQLPKDRFSAERLKGVDSTLKIQPAKLEDSAVYLCASSSRLAGYTGELFFGEGSRLTVL.

The count of this clonotype is one. This chain uses TRBV18 with TRBJ2-3; tentative D call: TRBD2 (5 bases). Looked up from germline, CDR1 is KGHSH and CDR2 is LQKENI. V gave up 3 bases and J gave up 4 bases, with 8 bases separating them. The CDR3 has 13 amino acids. CDR3 residues: CASSPSVADTQYF. In nucleotides, the CDR3 is TGTGCCAGCTCACCTAGCGTTGCAGATACGCAGTATTTT.

The chain joins TRBV6-5 to TRBJ2-7, with 9 bases that match TRBD1. J lost 6 bases, V lost 8 bases, and 14 bases had no gene match. The germline CDR1 and CDR2 sequences are MNHEY and SVGAGI. CDR3 length: 15 amino acids. The CDR3 DNA reads TGTGCCAGCGGGGGGACCGGGACAGGGATCGTCGAGCAGTACTTC. Amino acids: CASGGTGTGIVEQYF.

The chain recombines TRBV7-9 with TRBJ2-1, with 7 nucleotides matching TRBD2. CDR3 length: 18 amino acids. The germline gives CDR1 SEHNR, CDR2 FQNEAQ (reference sequence). Losses at the gene ends were 6 bases for V and 9 bases for J; bases not matched to a gene: 23. CDR3 region: CASSFALTGTITPSEQFF. The DNA for the CDR3 is TGTGCCAGCAGTTTTGCGCTGACCGGGACTATAACTCCCAGTGAGCAGTTCTTC.

The chain uses TRBV3-1 and TRBJ1-1; D may be TRBD1 (5 bases). V shed 4 bases and J shed 4 bases, with 10 bases lying between them. This CDR3 has 13 amino acids. Germline loops: CDR1 LGHDT, CDR2 YNNKEL (reference sequence). CDR3 DNA: TGTGCCAGCAGCCTAGCAGGGTTCACTGAAGCTTTCTTT. Translation: CASSLAGFTEAFF.

The chain employs TRBV6-1 and TRBJ2-1; the D gene could be TRBD1 or TRBD2 (6 bases each). Germline V gene data show CDR1 as MNHNS and CDR2 as SASEGT. This CDR3 has 17 residues. V gave up 6 bases and J gave up 0 bases, with 18 bases separating them. CDR3 in amino acids: CASSKQGLSSSYNEQFF. The CDR3 DNA is TGTGCCAGCAGCAAACAGGGACTCTCGAGCTCCTACAATGAGCAGTTCTTC.

The chain joins TRBV4-1 to TRBJ1-5; the D is unclear. Germline CDR1 MGHRA, CDR2 YSYEKL. This CDR3 is 15 amino acids long. V lost 0 bases and J 9 bases, leaving 15 bases between the germline ends. The CDR3 here is CASSQEEAGPGPQHF. CDR3 bases: TGCGCCAGCAGCCAAGAGGAGGCAGGCCCGGGGCCCCAGCATTTT.

This rearrangement joins TRBV18 to TRBJ2-1; TRBD1 agrees at 10 bases. The germline V gene encodes CDR1 KGHSH and CDR2 LQKENI. J gave up 8 bases and V 4 bases, and 14 bases lay outside the gene matches. This CDR3 is 17 amino acids long. CDR3 loop: CASSLLPVGQGFDEQFF. The CDR3 bases are TGTGCCAGCTCACTCCTCCCGGTGGGACAGGGGTTCGATGAGCAGTTCTTC.

This clonotype was counted between two and nine times. A junction boundary mismatches the germline segment, possibly from a read error. The chain links TRBV20-1 to TRBJ2-1; 10 bases are a match to TRBD2. This CDR3 has 16 residues. From germline, CDR1 is DFQATT and CDR2 SNEGSKA (reference sequence). DNA of the CDR3: TGCAGTGCTACCCCGGCGGCTAGCGGGAGTTACAATCAGCAGTTCTTC. It encodes CSATPAASGSYNQQFF.